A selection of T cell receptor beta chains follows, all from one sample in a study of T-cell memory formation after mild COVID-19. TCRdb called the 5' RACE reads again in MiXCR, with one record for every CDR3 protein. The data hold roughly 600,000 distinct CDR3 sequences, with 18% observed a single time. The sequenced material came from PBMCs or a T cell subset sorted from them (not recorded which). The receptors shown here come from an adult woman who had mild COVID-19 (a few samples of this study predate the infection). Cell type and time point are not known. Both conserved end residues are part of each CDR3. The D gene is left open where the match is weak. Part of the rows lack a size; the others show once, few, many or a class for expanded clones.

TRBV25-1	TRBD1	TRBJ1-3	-	CASSPTGGPGNTIYF	TGTGCAAGCAGTCCTACAGGGGGCCCTGGAAACACCATATATTTT
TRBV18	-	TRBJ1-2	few	CASSPPARNYGYTF	TGTGCCAGCTCACCACCGGCAAGGAACTATGGCTACACCTTC
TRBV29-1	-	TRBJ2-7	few	CSVEDHGQSYEQYF	TGCAGCGTTGAAGATCATGGACAGTCCTACGAGCAGTACTTC
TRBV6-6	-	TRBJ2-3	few	CASSYRGTATDTQYF	TGTGCCAGCAGTTACCGTGGGACTGCGACAGATACGCAGTATTTT
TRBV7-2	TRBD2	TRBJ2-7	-	CASSFEVGGPWEQYF	TGTGCCAGCAGCTTTGAGGTGGGAGGGCCTTGGGAGCAGTACTTC
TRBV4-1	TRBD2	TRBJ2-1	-	CASRVAGNEQFF	TGCGCCTCCAGGGTAGCGGGAAATGAGCAGTTCTTC
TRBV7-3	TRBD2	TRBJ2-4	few	CASSWGSAGEGNIQYF	TGTGCCAGCAGCTGGGGGTCTGCGGGGGAGGGAAACATTCAGTACTTC
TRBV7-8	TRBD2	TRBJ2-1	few	CASSSGRATLGEQFF	TGTGCCAGCAGCTCCGGGAGGGCCACCCTCGGTGAGCAGTTCTTC
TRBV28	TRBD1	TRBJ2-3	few	CASSWTGRTDTQYF	TGTGCCAGCAGCTGGACAGGGCGCACAGATACGCAGTATTTT
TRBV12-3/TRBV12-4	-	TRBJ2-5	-	CASRGIGSPSPYF	TGTGCCAGCAGGGGGATTGGTTCCCCAAGCCCGTACTTC
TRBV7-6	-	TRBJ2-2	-	CASSLIGGSGELFF	TGTGCCAGCAGCTTAATAGGAGGGTCCGGGGAGCTGTTTTTT
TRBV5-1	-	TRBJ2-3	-	CASSPEEGFSTDTQYF	TGCGCCAGCAGCCCGGAAGAAGGCTTCTCCACAGATACGCAGTATTTT
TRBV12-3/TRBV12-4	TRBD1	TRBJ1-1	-	CASSAGQGLTEAFF	TGTGCCAGCAGTGCGGGACAGGGTTTAACTGAAGCTTTCTTT
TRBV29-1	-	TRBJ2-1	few	CSVEGTYNEQFF	TGCAGCGTTGAAGGAACCTACAATGAGCAGTTCTTC
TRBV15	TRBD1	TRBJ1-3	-	CATSRVRTGPGNTIYF	TGTGCCACCAGCAGAGTCAGGACAGGGCCAGGAAACACCATATATTTT
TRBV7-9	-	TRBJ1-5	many	CASSLSVGRSSNQPQHF	TGTGCCAGCAGCCTAAGCGTGGGGAGAAGTAGCAATCAGCCCCAGCATTTT
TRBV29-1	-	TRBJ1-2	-	CSVGGLSYGYTF	TGCAGCGTCGGAGGCCTAAGCTATGGCTACACCTTC
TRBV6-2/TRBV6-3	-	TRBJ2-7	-	CASTNPRWRSYEQYF	TGTGCCAGCACCAATCCAAGGTGGCGGTCCTACGAGCAGTACTTC
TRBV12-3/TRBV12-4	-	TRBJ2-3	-	CASSLALTGSSSTDTQYF	TGTGCCAGCAGTTTAGCCTTAACAGGGTCTTCTAGCACAGATACGCAGTATTTT
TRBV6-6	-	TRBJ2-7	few	CASSRTALTPTYEQYF	TGTGCCAGCAGCCGGACAGCTCTAACTCCGACCTACGAGCAGTACTTC
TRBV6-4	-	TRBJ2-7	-	CASSTDGLGEQYF	TGTGCCAGCAGTACTGACGGACTGGGCGAGCAGTACTTC
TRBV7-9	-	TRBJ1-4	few	CASSLPGATTQTGKLFF	TGTGCCAGCAGCTTACCGGGGGCGACCACCCAAACAGGAAAACTGTTTTTT
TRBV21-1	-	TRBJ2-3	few	CASSLLSSGRPHFEDTQYF	TGTGCCAGCAGCCTCCTCTCTAGCGGGAGGCCACATTTCGAAGATACGCAGTATTTT
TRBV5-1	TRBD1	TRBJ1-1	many	CASSWDSPNTEAFF	TGCGCCAGCAGCTGGGACAGCCCGAACACTGAAGCTTTCTTT
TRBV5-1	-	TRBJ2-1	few	CASSLNGLGDEQFF	TGCGCCAGCAGCTTGAACGGGCTGGGGGATGAGCAGTTCTTC
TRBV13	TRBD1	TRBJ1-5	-	CASSRGSQGGNQPQHF	TGTGCCAGCAGCCGGGGGTCCCAGGGGGGCAATCAGCCCCAGCATTTT
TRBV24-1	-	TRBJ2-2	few	CATSESRGTSTGELFF	TGTGCCACCAGTGAATCAAGGGGGACGAGCACCGGGGAGCTGTTTTTT
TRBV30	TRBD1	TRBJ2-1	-	CAWTPLGQGSYNEQFF	TGTGCCTGGACGCCCCTGGGACAGGGTTCCTACAATGAGCAGTTCTTC
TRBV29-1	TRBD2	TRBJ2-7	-	CSVVGLAGSPEQYF	TGCAGCGTTGTGGGCCTAGCGGGTTCCCCCGAGCAGTACTTC
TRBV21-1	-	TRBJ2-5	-	CASSKPGLGETQYF	TGTGCCAGCAGCAAACCGGGCCTAGGGGAGACCCAGTACTTC
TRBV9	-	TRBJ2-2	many	CASSVDPGVVTGELFF	TGTGCCAGCAGCGTAGATCCGGGGGTGGTCACCGGGGAGCTGTTTTTT
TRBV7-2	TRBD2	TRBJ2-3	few	CATLRGTSGPSTDTQYF	TGTGCCACCCTAAGGGGTACTAGCGGCCCTAGCACAGATACGCAGTATTTT
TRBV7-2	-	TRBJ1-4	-	CASSLNPNEKLFF	TGTGCCAGCAGCCTCAATCCTAATGAAAAACTGTTTTTT
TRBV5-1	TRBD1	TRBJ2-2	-	CASSLAGGATGELFF	TGCGCCAGCAGCTTGGCAGGGGGCGCGACCGGGGAGCTGTTTTTT
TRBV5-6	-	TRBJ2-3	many	CASSLLRDTDTQYF	TGTGCCAGCAGCTTGCTGCGGGACACAGATACGCAGTATTTT
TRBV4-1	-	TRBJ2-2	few	CASSQDFPPRMRTGELFF	TGCGCCAGCAGCCAAGATTTCCCCCCCAGAATGAGAACCGGGGAGCTGTTTTTT
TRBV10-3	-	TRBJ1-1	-	CAISDNSGNTEAFF	TGTGCCATCAGTGATAACTCGGGGAACACTGAAGCTTTCTTT
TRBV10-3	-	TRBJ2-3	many	CAISGNLDTQYF	TGTGCCATCAGTGGGAACTTAGATACGCAGTATTTT